A selection of T cell receptor beta chains follows, all from one sample in a study of control samples from healthy donors and cancer patients. TCRdb keeps only in-frame clones here, not all; method: immunoSEQ multiplex PCR. The data contain about 200,000 clones, roughly nine tenths of them singletons. The sequenced sample consisted of blood. All receptors derive from a man aged 25 to 40 in good health. CDR3s include the opening cysteine and the closing phenylalanine or tryptophan. A D gene is named only where the DNA matches it firmly. The size of a clone is reported for some rows only, either as once, few or many, or as a class for expanded clones.

d_gene: TRBD2
abundance: .
v_gene: TRBV25-1
j_gene: TRBJ2-2
CDR3aa: CASSVRGGPAGELFF
CDR3nt: TGTGCCAGCAGTGTACGGGGGGGCCCTGCCGGGGAGCTGTTTTTT

d_gene: .
abundance: .
v_gene: TRBV11-2
j_gene: TRBJ1-2
CDR3aa: CASSFPEGYGYTF
CDR3nt: TGTGCCAGCAGCTTTCCGGAGGGCTATGGCTACACCTTC

d_gene: .
abundance: .
v_gene: TRBV2
j_gene: TRBJ2-7
CDR3aa: CASVSGSYEQYF
CDR3nt: TGTGCCAGCGTGTCAGGCTCCTACGAGCAGTACTTC

d_gene: TRBD1
abundance: .
v_gene: TRBV5-4
j_gene: TRBJ1-4
CDR3aa: CASSRDRKGGNEKLFF
CDR3nt: TGTGCCAGCAGCCGGGACAGGAAGGGGGGTAATGAAAAACTGTTTTTT

d_gene: .
abundance: .
v_gene: TRBV9
j_gene: TRBJ1-1
CDR3aa: CASSVGTQDTEAFF
CDR3nt: TGTGCCAGCAGCGTGGGAACCCAGGACACTGAAGCTTTCTTT

d_gene: .
abundance: .
v_gene: TRBV30
j_gene: TRBJ1-2
CDR3aa: CAWSAQWLKGYTF
CDR3nt: TGTGCCTGGAGTGCACAATGGCTTAAAGGCTACACCTTC

d_gene: TRBD1
abundance: .
v_gene: TRBV7-4
j_gene: TRBJ1-5
CDR3aa: CASSFREGQGNQPQHF
CDR3nt: TGTGCCAGCAGCTTCAGAGAGGGACAGGGAAATCAGCCCCAGCATTTT

d_gene: TRBD1
abundance: .
v_gene: TRBV19
j_gene: TRBJ2-1
CDR3aa: CASSIPGQGMGEQFF
CDR3nt: TGTGCCAGTAGTATACCGGGACAGGGTATGGGTGAGCAGTTCTTC

d_gene: TRBD1
abundance: .
v_gene: TRBV30
j_gene: TRBJ1-3
CDR3aa: CAWTGGGNTIYF
CDR3nt: TGTGCCTGGACAGGGGGCGGAAACACCATATATTTT

d_gene: .
abundance: .
v_gene: TRBV5-1
j_gene: TRBJ1-6
CDR3aa: CASSERQPSSSPLHF
CDR3nt: TGCGCCAGCAGCGAACGACAGCCCTCGAGTTCACCCCTCCACTTT

d_gene: TRBD2
abundance: .
v_gene: TRBV5-6
j_gene: TRBJ2-3
CDR3aa: CASSSFSGGGADTQYF
CDR3nt: TGTGCCAGCAGTTCTTTTAGCGGGGGCGGGGCAGATACGCAGTATTTT

d_gene: TRBD1
abundance: .
v_gene: TRBV3-1/TRBV3-2
j_gene: TRBJ1-1
CDR3aa: CASRAGDRFDTEAFF
CDR3nt: TGTGCCAGCAGGGCAGGGGACAGGTTCGACACTGAAGCTTTCTTT

d_gene: TRBD2
abundance: once
v_gene: TRBV5-4
j_gene: TRBJ2-3
CDR3aa: CASSFGGGAEDTQYF
CDR3nt: TGTGCCAGCAGCTTTGGCGGGGGGGCAGAAGATACGCAGTATTTT

d_gene: TRBD1
abundance: .
v_gene: TRBV6-5
j_gene: TRBJ1-4
CDR3aa: CASSYTGGDEKLFF
CDR3nt: TGTGCCAGCAGTTACACAGGGGGCGATGAAAAACTGTTTTTT

d_gene: .
abundance: .
v_gene: TRBV6-6
j_gene: TRBJ1-6
CDR3aa: CASSLGGNSPLHF
CDR3nt: TGTGCCAGCAGCCTTGGGGGCAATTCACCCCTCCACTTT

d_gene: .
abundance: .
v_gene: TRBV5-4
j_gene: TRBJ1-1
CDR3aa: CASSLGPTGFNTEAFF
CDR3nt: TGTGCCAGCAGCTTGGGCCCTACAGGGTTCAACACTGAAGCTTTCTTT

d_gene: TRBD2
abundance: .
v_gene: TRBV6-4
j_gene: TRBJ2-3
CDR3aa: CASSPTSGGLLDTQYF
CDR3nt: TGTGCCAGCAGTCCTACTAGCGGGGGCCTCTTAGATACGCAGTATTTT

d_gene: .
abundance: .
v_gene: TRBV13
j_gene: TRBJ1-1
CDR3aa: CASSQRGAGINSEAFF
CDR3nt: TGTGCCAGCAGCCAACGCGGGGCGGGGATTAATTCTGAAGCTTTCTTT

d_gene: .
abundance: .
v_gene: TRBV6-2/TRBV6-3
j_gene: TRBJ1-5
CDR3aa: CASSLISRQQGKNQPQHF
CDR3nt: TGTGCCAGCAGTTTGATCAGCCGCCAACAGGGAAAAAATCAGCCCCAGCATTTT